Presented here are 2 T cell receptor beta chains from one specimen sequenced in a study of response to subunit inactivated influenza vaccine. TCRdb passed the RT-PCR reads through MiXCR, listing each CDR3 protein once. The sample lists 450,000 to 600,000 distinct CDR3 sequences, 16% seen once, with less than 4% in the top ten. Source: CD4+ T cells sorted from PBMCs, taken about 24 months after vaccination. These receptors came from a man between 50 and 75 years old who received an inactivated influenza vaccine.

V usage is TRBV7-2 and J usage is TRBJ1-4; tentative D call: TRBD1 (6 bases). Germline V lookup: CDR1 SGHTA, CDR2 FQGNSA. The CDR3 length is 14 residues. V shed 8 bases and J shed 3 bases, with 13 bases lying between them. CDR3 nucleotide sequence: TGTGCCAGCTCCGTCAGGGGTGCTAATGAAAAACTGTTTTTT. This translates into CASSVRGANEKLFF. The full variable domain, its missing parts supplied by reference TRBV7-2 and TRBJ1-4, is GAGVSQSPSNKVTEKGKDVELRCDPISGHTALYWYRQSLGQGLEFLIYFQGNSAPDKSGLPSDRFSAERTGGSVSTLTIQRTQQEDSAVYLCASSVRGANEKLFFGSGTQLSVL.

This sequence joins TRBV4-3 and TRBJ2-7, with no clear D. The CDR3 consists of 14 residues. Trimming pared 0 bases from V and 2 bases from J, leaving 8 bases between. CDR1 and CDR2 (germline): LGHNA, YSLEER. The CDR3 loop is CASSQDITAYEQYF. The CDR3, as DNA: TGCGCCAGCAGCCAAGATATCACCGCCTACGAGCAGTACTTC.